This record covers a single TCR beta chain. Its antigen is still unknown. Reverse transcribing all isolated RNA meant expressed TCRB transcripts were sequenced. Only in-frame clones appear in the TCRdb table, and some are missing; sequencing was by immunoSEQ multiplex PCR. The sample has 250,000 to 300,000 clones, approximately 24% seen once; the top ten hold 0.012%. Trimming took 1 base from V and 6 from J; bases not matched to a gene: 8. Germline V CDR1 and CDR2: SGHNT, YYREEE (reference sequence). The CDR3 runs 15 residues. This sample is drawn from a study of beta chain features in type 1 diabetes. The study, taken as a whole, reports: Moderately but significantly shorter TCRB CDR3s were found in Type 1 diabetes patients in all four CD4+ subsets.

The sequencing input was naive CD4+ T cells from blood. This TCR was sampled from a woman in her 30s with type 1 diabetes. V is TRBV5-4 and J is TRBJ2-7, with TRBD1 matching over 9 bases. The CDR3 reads CASSLYRTGDPEQYF. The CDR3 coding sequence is TGTGCCAGCAGCTTGTACCGGACAGGGGATCCCGAGCAGTACTTC. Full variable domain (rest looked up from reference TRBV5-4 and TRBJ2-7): ETGVTQSPTHLIKTRGQQVTLRCSSQSGHNTVSWYQQALGQGPQFIFQYYREEENGRGNFPPRFSGLQFPNYSSELNVNALELDDSALYLCASSLYRTGDPEQYFGPGTRLTVT.